The 27 T cell receptor beta chains listed next were all sequenced from one sample in a study of human T cells and chemical hapten exposure. What the library attached to individual cDNA molecules were unique molecular identifiers. TCRdb analysed the reads with MiXCR anew, one entry per CDR3 protein. Of 95,000 to 150,000 distinct CDR3 sequences listed, approximately 9% were seen once; the top ten hold around 1.5%. Researchers extracted total RNA from unfractionated whole blood. Source material: whole blood. The receptors were gathered from a human donor in good health. Some clones in this sample may be carry-over from other donors' samples.

This chain links TRBV30 with TRBJ2-1; no firm D call. The V gene lost 6 bases and the J gene lost 0 bases, with 12 bases spanning the gap. Looked up from germline, CDR1 is GTSNPN and CDR2 is SVGIG (reference sequence). The CDR3 loop spans 14 amino acids. The CDR3 DNA follows: TGTGCCTGTATAACACCTAACTCCTACAATGAGCAGTTCTTC. This codes for CACITPNSYNEQFF.

J is TRBJ2-5 and V is TRBV4-2, with no clear D. There are 12 residues in the CDR3. Trimming took 8 bases from V and 3 from J, leaving 10 bases between them. Germline V gives CDR1 LGHNA, CDR2 YNFKEQ. CDR3 sequence reads: CASEPGEETQYF. The DNA of the CDR3 is TGTGCCAGCGAGCCCGGAGAAGAGACCCAGTACTTC.

The table lists this clonotype with a few counts. The CDR3 is CSSINYNEQFF. CDR3 DNA sequence: TGCAGCTCCATTAACTACAATGAGCAGTTCTTC. This chain joins TRBV29-1 and TRBJ2-1; unclear D gene. Germline assignment: CDR1 SQVTM and CDR2 ANQGSEA. This CDR3 is built from 11 residues. Trimming left V 8 bases short and J 3 bases short, with 8 bases between.

This clonotype was picked up many times. Here the CDR3 DNA reads TGTGCCAGCAGTTTGGAGGGGGCGGGAGGACGGAAAAACATTCAGTACTTC. Its protein product is CASSLEGAGGRKNIQYF. The J gene is TRBJ2-4, the V gene TRBV12-3 or TRBV12-4; possibly TRBD2 for D (8 bases). Trimming removed 3 bases at V and 4 bases at J, with 19 bases between. The CDR3 runs to 17 residues.

Ten or more counts support this clonotype. V is TRBV6-2 or TRBV6-3 and J is TRBJ1-1; a possible D gene is TRBD1 (5 bases). The V and J ends lost 7 bases and 1 base respectively, with 19 bases between them. Germline V gives CDR1 MNHEY, CDR2 SVGEGT. CDR3 length: 16 residues. CDR3 in DNA: TGTGCCAGCACCTCAAGCCCAGGGCTATCGAACACTGAAGCTTTCTTT. It is translated as CASTSSPGLSNTEAFF.

DNA of the CDR3: TGTGCCAGCAGGGGACAGGTGGGCACTGAAGCTTTCTTT. Amino acids: CASRGQVGTEAFF. This chain links TRBV6-5 with TRBJ1-1, with 8 bases lining up with TRBD1. The V segment lost 6 bases and the J segment 4 bases; nucleotides outside the gene matches: 4. This CDR3 comprises 13 residues. Germline lookup yields CDR1 MNHEY and CDR2 SVGAGI.

This chain's CDR3 is CASLDLDEQFF. CDR3 DNA: TGTGCCAGCCTAGATTTGGATGAGCAGTTCTTC. The chain employs TRBV6-1 and TRBJ2-1; unclear D gene. Germline assignment: CDR1 MNHNS and CDR2 SASEGT. This CDR3 spans 11 amino acids. Trimming left V 8 bases short and J 8 bases short, with 10 bases between.

This clonotype appeared many times. CDR3 sequence reads: CASSNRQGRENIQYF. For the CDR3, the DNA is TGTGCCAGCAGCAACCGACAGGGGCGGGAAAACATTCAGTACTTC. This sequence joins TRBV7-2 and TRBJ2-4, with 8 bases fitting TRBD1. CDR3 length: 15 amino acids. V lost 5 bases, J lost 5 bases, and 8 bases stayed unmatched. In germline, CDR1 is SGHTA, CDR2 FQGNSA.

There are many counts of this clonotype. This sequence joins TRBV29-1 and TRBJ1-3; D remains ambiguous. Per the germline V gene, CDR1 is SQVTM and CDR2 is ANQGSEA. V shed 4 bases and J shed 1 base, with 8 bases lying between them. The CDR3 consists of 13 residues. The CDR3 reads CSVGGSSGNTIYF. The CDR3 DNA sequence: TGCAGCGTTGGAGGCAGTTCTGGAAACACCATATATTTT.

This clonotype was observed a handful of times. This chain connects TRBV27 to TRBJ2-3, with D tentatively TRBD1 (6 bases). V lost 7 bases and J lost 0, with 14 bases in between. Germline CDR1 MNHEY, CDR2 SMNVEV (reference sequence). The CDR3 extends over 15 amino acids. CDR3 protein: CASNPLGHSTDTQYF. The CDR3, as DNA: TGTGCCAGCAACCCCCTGGGACATAGCACAGATACGCAGTATTTT.

The CDR3 spells CASSEGLAKYNEQFF. The CDR3 DNA sequence: TGTGCCAGCAGCGAGGGACTAGCAAAATACAATGAGCAGTTCTTC. The chain joins TRBV13 to TRBJ2-1; 9 bases align to TRBD2. This CDR3 region has 15 residues. Looked up from germline, CDR1 is PRHDT and CDR2 is FYEKMQ (reference sequence). V was clipped by 5 bases and J by 4 bases; unmatched bases: 6.

This clonotype was seen many times. This chain joins TRBV20-1 and TRBJ2-3, with TRBD1 matching over 7 bases. V lost 6 bases, J lost 0 bases, and 3 bases stayed unmatched. The CDR3 has 13 amino acids. CDR1 is DFQATT, CDR2 SNEGSKA, per germline (reference sequence). CDR3 coding DNA: TGCAGTGCCCCGACAGGGAGCACAGATACGCAGTATTTT. It is translated as CSAPTGSTDTQYF.

Only a few counts were recorded for this clonotype. V gene TRBV4-3 combines with J gene TRBJ2-1; D gene unclear. V was cut by 0 bases and J by 5 bases, with 8 bases left in between. CDR1 is LGHNA and CDR2 is YSLEER in the germline V gene. This CDR3 has 14 amino acids. CDR3 sequence: CASSQEVPHNEQFF. The CDR3 DNA is TGCGCCAGCAGCCAAGAAGTTCCTCACAATGAGCAGTTCTTC.

The rearrangement links TRBV5-6 to TRBJ2-2; D ambiguous. V was shortened by 4 bases and J by 6 bases, with 7 bases between the two germline ends. The CDR3 contains 12 residues. Germline V gives CDR1 SGHDT, CDR2 YYEEEE. The CDR3 reads CASSVLAGELFF. The CDR3 DNA is TGTGCCAGCAGCGTTTTAGCCGGGGAGCTGTTTTTT.

The chain uses TRBV20-1 and TRBJ2-6; D unclear. V lost 5 bases and J 10 bases, leaving 12 bases between the germline ends. Germline V gives CDR1 DFQATT, CDR2 SNEGSKA (reference sequence). The CDR3 is made up of 12 amino acids. The CDR3 DNA follows: TGCAGTGCTTTCCAGTCGGCTAACGTCCTGACTTTC. Its translation: CSAFQSANVLTF.

This clonotype was seen at least ten times. The chain has TRBV20-1 and TRBJ1-4, with 8 bases lining up with TRBD1. J was trimmed by 5 bases and V by 0 bases; bases with no gene match: 5. This CDR3 region has 15 residues. Germline-derived CDR1 and CDR2 are DFQATT and SNEGSKA (reference sequence). In DNA, the CDR3 is TGCAGTGCTAGAGATCCGACAGGGGCAAATGAAAAACTGTTTTTT. Its protein product is CSARDPTGANEKLFF.

This clonotype was recorded at least ten times. The V gene is TRBV5-1, the J gene TRBJ2-7; no reliable D call. Germline CDR1 is SGHRS and CDR2 is YFSETQ. V was clipped by 0 bases and J by 2 bases, with 12 bases between them. CDR3 length equals 15 residues. The CDR3 DNA is TGCGCCAGCAGCTTGGCCGGCGGATCCCCCTACGAGCAGTACTTC. Residues: CASSLAGGSPYEQYF.

This chain connects TRBV6-5 to TRBJ2-3, with 7 bases lining up with TRBD2. Germline CDR1 MNHEY, CDR2 SVGAGI. The junction had 15 bases not matched to a gene; V was cut back by 0 bases and J by 6 bases. The CDR3 covers 18 residues. CDR3 amino acids: CASSYSKSAVGGSDTQYF. Written as DNA, the CDR3 is TGTGCCAGCAGTTACTCGAAATCCGCAGTCGGGGGGAGCGATACGCAGTATTTT.

In its sample, this clonotype was seen many times. The CDR3 here is CASTSWGGYEQYF. The CDR3, as DNA: TGTGCCAGCACAAGTTGGGGGGGCTACGAGCAGTACTTC. The chain has TRBV27 and TRBJ2-7, with TRBD2 identical over 7 bases. Germline-derived CDR1 and CDR2 are MNHEY and SMNVEV (reference sequence). The CDR3 has 13 amino acids. V lost 7 bases and J lost 3; bases outside the gene matches: 6.

The CDR3 sequence is CASSLRGYTGELFF. The CDR3, as DNA: TGTGCCAGCAGCTTGAGGGGATACACCGGGGAGCTGTTTTTT. The chain uses TRBV5-6 and TRBJ2-2; TRBD1 is a possible D gene (5 bases). Deletions cut 1 base from V and 3 bases from J, with 7 bases between. CDR1 is SGHDT, CDR2 YYEEEE, per germline. This CDR3 is built from 14 residues.

This chain joins TRBV5-1 and TRBJ1-2, with a weak D call TRBD1 (6 bases). The CDR3 loop spans 14 amino acids. Germline loops: CDR1 SGHRS, CDR2 YFSETQ. Trimming stripped 0 bases from V and 8 bases from J, with 14 bases between. The CDR3 DNA sequence: TGCGCCAGCAGCTTGGAGGCGGTGACAGGAGGCTACACCTTC. Residues: CASSLEAVTGGYTF. Looking up the rest from reference TRBV5-1 and TRBJ1-2 gives the full variable domain: KAGVTQTPRYLIKTRGQQVTLSCSPISGHRSVSWYQQTPGQGLQFLFEYFSETQRNKGNFPGRFSGRQFSNSRSEMNVSTLELGDSALYLCASSLEAVTGGYTFGSGTRLTVV.

The chain carries TRBV6-6 and TRBJ2-7; TRBD2 matches 8 bases. This CDR3 contains 15 residues. With V trimmed by 6 bases and J by 6 bases, 13 bases remained unmatched. CDR1 is MNHNY, CDR2 SVGAGI, per germline (reference sequence). This CDR3 reads CASRDPRRREAEQYF. CDR3 coding DNA: TGTGCCAGCAGGGACCCGAGGAGGCGGGAGGCCGAGCAGTACTTC.

The chain recombines TRBV10-3 with TRBJ2-1, with TRBD2 matching 9 bases. This CDR3 comprises 15 residues. The J segment lost 1 base and the V segment lost 8 bases, leaving 6 bases of the junction unmatched. Germline values: CDR1 ENHRY, CDR2 SYGVKD. The CDR3 spells CAILTSGYSYNEQFF. CDR3 sequence (DNA): TGTGCCATCTTAACTAGCGGGTATTCCTACAATGAGCAGTTCTTC.

This clonotype was observed a few times. The J gene is TRBJ2-7, the V gene TRBV3-1; no clear D gene. V was pared by 5 bases and J by 3 bases, with 8 bases between. Germline CDR1 LGHDT, CDR2 YNNKEL (reference sequence). The CDR3 loop spans 12 amino acids. CDR3: CASSSGRYEQYF. The CDR3 coding sequence is TGTGCCAGCAGCTCCGGACGCTACGAGCAGTACTTC.

The chain recombines TRBV3-1 with TRBJ2-1; D is perhaps TRBD2 (5 bases). The V gene's germline CDR1 is LGHDT and CDR2 YNNKEL (reference sequence). The CDR3 runs 14 residues. The V end was cut by 1 base, the J end by 9 bases, with 13 bases between. CDR3 nucleotides: TGTGCCAGCAGCCAAGGGTTTGAGGGCGGTGAGCAGTTCTTC. This sequence encodes CASSQGFEGGEQFF.

This clonotype was picked up a small number of times. The chain recombines TRBV9 with TRBJ2-3, with 12 bases matching TRBD2. The junction had 8 bases not matched to a gene; V was cut back by 2 bases and J by 10 bases. The CDR3 runs 15 residues. In germline, CDR1 is SGDLS, CDR2 YYNGEE. DNA of the CDR3: TGTGCCAGCAGCGTTGGTTCTAGCGGGAGGGCTGCGCAGTATTTT. This encodes CASSVGSSGRAAQYF.

The DNA of the CDR3 is TGTGCCAGCAGCCTAAGGTCCGCGAACACCGGGGAGCTGTTTTTT. This sequence encodes CASSLRSANTGELFF. This chain connects TRBV11-2 to TRBJ2-2, with D hard to call. Per the germline V gene, CDR1 is SGHAT and CDR2 is FQNNGV. This CDR3 region has 15 residues. Trimming left V 5 bases short and J 0 bases short, with 10 bases between.